This T cell receptor (beta chain) was observed in a study of blood T cell repertoires in COVID-19. Overall study context: Researchers got acute and convalescent COVID-19 samples from the United States, Italy and Spain.

A single count supports this clone. The study recruited people aged roughly 18 to 95 years across around 23 US areas. Trimming removed 2 bases from V and 4 bases from J; junction bases left unmatched: 4. Germline-derived CDR1 and CDR2 are SGHRS and YFSETQ. The CDR3 runs 15 residues. Repertoires were generated with immunoSEQ multiplex PCR, while TCRdb's copy carries only in-frame clones and drops some. Among about 220,000 clones listed, 86% were seen once. This TCR was recovered from a middle-aged woman with acute COVID-19. The sequencing sample was made of PBMCs or T cells enriched from blood (not recorded which). The chain uses TRBV5-1 and TRBJ2-1, with TRBD2 matching 9 bases. The CDR3 is CASSFSGGVYNEQFF. The CDR3 bases are TGCGCCAGCAGCTTTAGCGGGGGAGTATACAATGAGCAGTTCTTC. Using reference TRBV5-1 and TRBJ2-1 for the parts outside the CDR3, the full variable domain is KAGVTQTPRYLIKTRGQQVTLSCSPISGHRSVSWYQQTPGQGLQFLFEYFSETQRNKGNFPGRFSGRQFSNSRSEMNVSTLELGDSALYLCASSFSGGVYNEQFFGPGTRLTVL.